This TCR beta chain originates from a study of response to subunit inactivated influenza vaccine. The V gene lost 3 bases and the J gene lost 6 bases, with 9 bases spanning the gap. Germline V gives CDR1 MNHNS, CDR2 SASEGT. The CDR3 has 13 amino acids. This clonotype was observed a few times. Antigen unknown. Study conclusions and caveats: Seasonal influenza vaccination, on each occasion, was suggested by the authors to recruit few new T cells.

From the RT-PCR reads, TCRdb called clonotypes with MiXCR, one entry per CDR3 protein. This table has about 580,000 distinct CDR3 sequences, around 13% appearing once. The chain uses TRBV6-1 and TRBJ1-5; D gene unclear. The receptor comes from a man aged 45 to 65 who received an inactivated influenza vaccine. Sequencing was performed on PBMCs from blood, taken about 13 days after vaccination. The DNA of the CDR3 is TGTGCCAGCAGTGAGGGCGTGGTTCAGCCCCAGCATTTT. Its translation: CASSEGVVQPQHF.